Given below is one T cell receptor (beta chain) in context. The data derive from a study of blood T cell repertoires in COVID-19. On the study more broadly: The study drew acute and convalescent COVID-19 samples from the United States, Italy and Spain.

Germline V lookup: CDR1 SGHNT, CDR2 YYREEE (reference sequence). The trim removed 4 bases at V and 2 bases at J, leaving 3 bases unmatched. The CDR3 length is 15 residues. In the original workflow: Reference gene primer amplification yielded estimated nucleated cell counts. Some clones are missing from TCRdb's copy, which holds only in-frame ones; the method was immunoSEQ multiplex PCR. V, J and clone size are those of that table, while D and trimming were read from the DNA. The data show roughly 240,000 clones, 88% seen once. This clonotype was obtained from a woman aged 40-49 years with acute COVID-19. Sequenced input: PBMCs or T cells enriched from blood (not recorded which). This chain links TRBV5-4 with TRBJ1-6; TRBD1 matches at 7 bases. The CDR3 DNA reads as TGTGCCAGCAGCATGGACAGGCCCTATAATTCACCCCTCCACTTT. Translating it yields CASSMDRPYNSPLHF.